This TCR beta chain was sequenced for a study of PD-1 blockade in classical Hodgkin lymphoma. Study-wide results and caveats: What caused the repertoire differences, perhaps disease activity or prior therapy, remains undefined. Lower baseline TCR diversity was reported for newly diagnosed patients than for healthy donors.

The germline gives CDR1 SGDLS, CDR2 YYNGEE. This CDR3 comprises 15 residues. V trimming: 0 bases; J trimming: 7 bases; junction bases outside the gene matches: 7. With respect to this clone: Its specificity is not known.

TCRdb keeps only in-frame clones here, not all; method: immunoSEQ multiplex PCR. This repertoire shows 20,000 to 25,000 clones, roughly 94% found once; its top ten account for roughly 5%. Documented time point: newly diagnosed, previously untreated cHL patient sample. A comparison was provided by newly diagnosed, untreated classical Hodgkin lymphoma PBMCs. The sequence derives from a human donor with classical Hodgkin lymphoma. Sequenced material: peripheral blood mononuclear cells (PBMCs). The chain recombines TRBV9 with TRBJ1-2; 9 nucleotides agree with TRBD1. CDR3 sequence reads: CASSVERTGVGGYTF. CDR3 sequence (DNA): TGTGCCAGCAGCGTAGAACGGACAGGGGTTGGTGGCTACACCTTC.